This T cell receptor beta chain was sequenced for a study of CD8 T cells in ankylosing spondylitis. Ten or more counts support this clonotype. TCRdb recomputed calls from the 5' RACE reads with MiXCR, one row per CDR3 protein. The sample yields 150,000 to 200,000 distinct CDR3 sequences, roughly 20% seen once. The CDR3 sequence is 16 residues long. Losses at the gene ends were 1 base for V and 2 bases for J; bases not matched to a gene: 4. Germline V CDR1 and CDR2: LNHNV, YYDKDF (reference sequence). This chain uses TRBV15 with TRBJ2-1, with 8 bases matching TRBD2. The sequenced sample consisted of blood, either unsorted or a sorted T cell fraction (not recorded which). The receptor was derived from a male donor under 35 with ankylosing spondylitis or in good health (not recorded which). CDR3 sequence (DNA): TGTGCCACCAGCAGAGGTCGGGAGGGCCCCTACAATGAGCAGTTCTTC. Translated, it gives CATSRGREGPYNEQFF. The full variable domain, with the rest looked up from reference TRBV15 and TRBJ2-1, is DAMVIQNPRYQVTQFGKPVTLSCSQTLNHNVMYWYQQKSSQAPKLLFHYYDKDFNNEADTPDNFQSRRPNTSFCFLDIRSPGLGDTAMYLCATSRGREGPYNEQFFGPGTRLTVL.